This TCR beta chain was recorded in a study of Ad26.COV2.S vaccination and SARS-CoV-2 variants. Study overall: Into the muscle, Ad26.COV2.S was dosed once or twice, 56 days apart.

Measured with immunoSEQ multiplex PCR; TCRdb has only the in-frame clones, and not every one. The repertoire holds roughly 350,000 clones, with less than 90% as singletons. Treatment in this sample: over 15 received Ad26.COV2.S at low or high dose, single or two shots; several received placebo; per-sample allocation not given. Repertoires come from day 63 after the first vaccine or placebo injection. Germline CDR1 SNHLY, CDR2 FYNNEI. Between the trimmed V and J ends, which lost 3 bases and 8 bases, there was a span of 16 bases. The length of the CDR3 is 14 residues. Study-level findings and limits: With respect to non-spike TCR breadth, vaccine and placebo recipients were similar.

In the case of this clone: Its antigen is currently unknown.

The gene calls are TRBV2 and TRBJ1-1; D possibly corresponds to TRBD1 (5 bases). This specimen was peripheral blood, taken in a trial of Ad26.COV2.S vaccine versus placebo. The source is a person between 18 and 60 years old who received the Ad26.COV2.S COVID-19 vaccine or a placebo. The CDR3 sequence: CASSDNGDLVEAFF. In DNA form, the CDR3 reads TGTGCCAGCAGTGATAACGGGGACCTGGTGGAAGCTTTCTTT.